The rows below give T cell receptor beta chains drawn from one sample of a study of T-cell memory formation after mild COVID-19. TCRdb ran MiXCR on the 5' RACE reads and lists one entry per CDR3 protein. The repertoire holds just over 400,000 distinct CDR3 sequences, with under 25% as singletons. The sequenced sample consisted of PBMCs or a T cell subset sorted from them (not recorded which). The origin of the receptors is an adult woman who had mild COVID-19 (a few samples of this study predate the infection). Cell type and time point are not known. The CDR3 runs from the conserved cysteine through the conserved F or W. Fields, in order: D gene, J gene, clone size, V gene, CDR3 protein, CDR3 DNA. A D gene is named only where the DNA matches it firmly. The listing skips clone size in some rows; elsewhere it reads once, few, many or a size class.

>-|TRBJ2-7|-|TRBV5-1
CASSPRDSMFYYEQYF
TGCGCCAGCAGCCCTCGGGACTCTATGTTTTACTACGAGCAGTACTTC
>-|TRBJ2-5|few|TRBV24-1
CATSGGAGGVGTQYF
TGTGCCACCAGTGGCGGGGCAGGGGGTGTTGGGACCCAGTACTTC
>-|TRBJ2-3|few|TRBV10-3
CAISNREEGTDTQYF
TGTGCCATCAGTAACAGGGAGGAGGGCACAGATACGCAGTATTTT
>-|TRBJ2-1|-|TRBV9
CASSVTEVGLYNEQFF
TGTGCCAGCAGCGTAACGGAGGTTGGGCTATACAATGAGCAGTTCTTC
>-|TRBJ2-3|-|TRBV7-2
CASSLIGATDTQYF
TGTGCCAGCAGCTTAATAGGAGCGACAGATACGCAGTATTTT
>-|TRBJ2-2|few|TRBV20-1
CSARQVANTGELFF
TGCAGTGCTCGACAGGTCGCGAACACCGGGGAGCTGTTTTTT
>-|TRBJ2-7|-|TRBV28
CASSRLTDSYEQYF
TGTGCCAGCAGCCGACTAACGGATTCCTACGAGCAGTACTTC
>-|TRBJ2-3|-|TRBV7-8
CASSLRPGVPRGDTQYF
TGTGCCAGCAGCTTGAGGCCCGGGGTCCCCCGGGGAGATACGCAGTATTTT
>-|TRBJ1-4|few|TRBV4-1
CASSQDRRVRGEKLFF
TGCGCCAGCAGCCAAGATCGGAGGGTTCGGGGCGAAAAACTGTTTTTT
>TRBD1|TRBJ2-4|few|TRBV20-1
CSATSTGTGINIQYF
TGCAGTGCTACCTCAACCGGGACAGGGATAAACATTCAGTACTTC
>-|TRBJ2-2|few|TRBV15
CATSRDGPRANTGELFF
TGTGCCACCAGCAGAGATGGGCCCAGGGCCAACACCGGGGAGCTGTTTTTT
>-|TRBJ1-5|-|TRBV7-8
CASSLILNQPQHF
TGTGCCAGCAGCTTAATCCTCAATCAGCCCCAGCATTTT
>-|TRBJ2-3|many|TRBV7-6
CASSLRVADTQYF
TGTGCCAGCAGCTTGAGAGTGGCAGATACGCAGTATTTT
>-|TRBJ2-7|many|TRBV7-9
CASSLDPTDEQYF
TGTGCCAGCAGCTTAGACCCCACGGACGAGCAGTACTTC
>-|TRBJ2-3|-|TRBV20-1
CSAGGTESTDTQYF
TGCAGTGCCGGCGGGACTGAAAGCACAGATACGCAGTATTTT
>TRBD2|TRBJ2-5|few|TRBV29-1
CSVVREKWETQYF
TGCAGCGTTGTGCGGGAGAAGTGGGAGACCCAGTACTTC
>-|TRBJ2-2|-|TRBV29-1
CSVRRTGELFF
TGCAGCGTGAGGAGGACCGGGGAGCTGTTTTTT
>-|TRBJ2-7|-|TRBV5-1
CASSLLGEYEQYF
TGCGCCAGCAGCTTGTTGGGGGAATACGAGCAGTACTTC
>-|TRBJ1-2|-|TRBV18
CASSPRGSGDGYTF
TGTGCCAGCTCACCACGGGGTAGTGGGGATGGCTACACCTTC
>-|TRBJ2-1|-|TRBV4-1
CASSQFRYNEQFF
TGCGCCAGCAGCCAGTTCAGGTACAATGAGCAGTTCTTC
>-|TRBJ2-5|many|TRBV7-8
CASSSSFNGLQETQYF
TGTGCCAGCAGCTCGAGTTTTAATGGACTTCAAGAGACCCAGTACTTC
>-|TRBJ1-1|-|TRBV12-3/TRBV12-4
CASTQAGRDTEAFF
TGTGCCAGCACCCAGGCTGGGAGGGACACTGAAGCTTTCTTT
>-|TRBJ2-1|-|TRBV20-1
CSARFRPELGPYNEQFF
TGCAGTGCTAGATTTCGCCCGGAGCTGGGTCCCTACAATGAGCAGTTCTTC
>-|TRBJ2-3|few|TRBV12-3/TRBV12-4
CASREGGRTDTQYF
TGTGCCAGCAGAGAAGGGGGGAGAACAGATACGCAGTATTTT
>TRBD2|TRBJ2-7|few|TRBV7-2
CASSLGRTRGTHEQYF
TGTGCCAGCAGCTTAGGGCGGACTAGAGGGACTCACGAGCAGTACTTC
>-|TRBJ2-3|-|TRBV10-3
CAISGVTTTDTQYF
TGTGCCATCAGTGGGGTCACTACCACAGATACGCAGTATTTT
>-|TRBJ1-6|-|TRBV11-1
CASSLGTPSPLHF
TGTGCCAGCAGCTTAGGGACGCCTTCACCCCTCCACTTT
>TRBD1|TRBJ2-1|-|TRBV24-1
CATGAWDRGGYNEQFF
TGTGCCACGGGAGCCTGGGACAGGGGGGGATACAATGAGCAGTTCTTC
>-|TRBJ1-1|few|TRBV18
CASSPPARPLQAFF
TGTGCCAGCTCACCACCGGCCCGCCCCCTCCAAGCTTTCTTT
>-|TRBJ1-4|many|TRBV12-3/TRBV12-4
CASSFQGYNEKLFF
TGTGCCAGCAGTTTTCAGGGATATAATGAAAAACTGTTTTTT
>-|TRBJ2-7|few|TRBV9
CASSADSATEQYF
TGTGCCAGCAGCGCAGACTCTGCGACCGAGCAGTACTTC
>TRBD1|TRBJ2-1|once|TRBV4-3
CASSPDRGHYNEQFF
TGCGCCAGCAGCCCGGACAGGGGGCACTACAATGAGCAGTTCTTC
>-|TRBJ2-2|-|TRBV3-1
CASRHTGSSVAGELFF
TGTGCCAGCAGACACACCGGGTCCTCGGTGGCCGGGGAGCTGTTTTTT
>-|TRBJ1-2|-|TRBV12-3/TRBV12-4
CASSFRKPRNGYTF
TGTGCCAGCAGTTTTCGGAAGCCGAGGAATGGCTACACCTTC
>-|TRBJ1-5|-|TRBV2
CASSEGEGRGNQPQHF
TGTGCCAGCAGTGAAGGAGAGGGTAGGGGTAATCAGCCCCAGCATTTT
>TRBD1|TRBJ1-5|-|TRBV7-2
CASSRIGDRGPHQPQHF
TGTGCCAGCAGCCGTATTGGGGACAGGGGACCGCATCAGCCCCAGCATTTT
>-|TRBJ1-1|-|TRBV5-1
CASSFRVAMNTEAFF
TGCGCCAGCAGCTTCAGGGTGGCAATGAACACTGAAGCTTTCTTT
>TRBD2|TRBJ2-1|-|TRBV30
CAWSVSGIIFYNEQFF
TGTGCCTGGAGTGTGAGCGGGATAATCTTCTACAATGAGCAGTTCTTC
>TRBD2|TRBJ2-7|-|TRBV6-1
CASERGAGPYEQYF
TGTGCCAGCGAGCGGGGCGCCGGACCCTACGAGCAGTACTTC
>TRBD1|TRBJ2-1|-|TRBV2
CASQGQVNEQFF
TGTGCCAGCCAAGGACAGGTCAATGAGCAGTTCTTC
>TRBD1|TRBJ1-1|-|TRBV20-1
CSARAAGGSLWTEAFF
TGCAGTGCTAGGGCGGCAGGGGGTAGTCTTTGGACTGAAGCTTTCTTT
>-|TRBJ1-2|few|TRBV29-1
CSVLQAYGYTF
TGCAGCGTTTTACAGGCCTATGGCTACACCTTC
>-|TRBJ1-2|-|TRBV7-2
CASSLGEGTYYGYTF
TGTGCCAGCAGCTTAGGGGAGGGGACTTACTATGGCTACACCTTC
>-|TRBJ2-5|few|TRBV2
CASSEERKETQYF
TGTGCCAGCAGTGAAGAGCGGAAAGAGACCCAGTACTTC
>-|TRBJ2-7|-|TRBV4-1
CASSQDSGISSYEQYF
TGCGCCAGCAGCCAAGATTCGGGGATCTCCTCCTACGAGCAGTACTTC
>-|TRBJ2-7|-|TRBV11-2
CASSLVMGQSIQNEQYF
TGTGCCAGCAGCTTAGTTATGGGGCAGTCCATCCAAAACGAGCAGTACTTC
>-|TRBJ2-3|-|TRBV15
CATSRAFSGSDTQYF
TGTGCCACCAGCAGAGCGTTCTCTGGATCAGATACGCAGTATTTT
>TRBD2|TRBJ2-1|few|TRBV5-1
CASSPPRLAGNNEQFF
TGCGCCAGCAGCCCCCCCCGACTAGCGGGAAACAATGAGCAGTTCTTC